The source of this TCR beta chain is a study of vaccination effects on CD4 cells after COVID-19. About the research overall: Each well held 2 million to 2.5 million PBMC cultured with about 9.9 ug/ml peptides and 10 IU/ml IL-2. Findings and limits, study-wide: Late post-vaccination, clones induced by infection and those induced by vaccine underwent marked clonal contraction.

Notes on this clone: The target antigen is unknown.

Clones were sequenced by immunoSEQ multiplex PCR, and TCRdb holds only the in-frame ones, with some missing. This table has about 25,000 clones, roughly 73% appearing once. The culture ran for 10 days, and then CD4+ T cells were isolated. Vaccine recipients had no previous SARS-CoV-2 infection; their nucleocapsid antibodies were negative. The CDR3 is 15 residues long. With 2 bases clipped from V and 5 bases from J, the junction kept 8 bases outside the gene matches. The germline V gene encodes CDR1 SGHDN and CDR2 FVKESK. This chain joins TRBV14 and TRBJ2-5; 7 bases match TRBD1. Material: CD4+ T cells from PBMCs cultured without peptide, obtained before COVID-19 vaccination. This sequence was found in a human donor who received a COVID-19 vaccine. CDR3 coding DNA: TGTGCCAGCAGCCAAAGACAGGGTGGTGGGGAGACCCAGTACTTC. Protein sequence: CASSQRQGGGETQYF. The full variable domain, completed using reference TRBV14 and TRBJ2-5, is EAGVTQFPSHSVIEKGQTVTLRCDPISGHDNLYWYRRVMGKEIKFLLHFVKESKQDESGMPNNRFLAERTGGTYSTLKVQPAELEDSGVYFCASSQRQGGGETQYFGPGTRLLVL.